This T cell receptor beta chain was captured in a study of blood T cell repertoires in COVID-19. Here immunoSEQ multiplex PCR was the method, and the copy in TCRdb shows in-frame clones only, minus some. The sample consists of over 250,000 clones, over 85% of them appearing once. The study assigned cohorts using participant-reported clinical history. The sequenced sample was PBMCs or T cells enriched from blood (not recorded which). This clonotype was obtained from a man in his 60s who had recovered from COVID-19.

CDR3 sequence reads: CASSTGTGAGAETQYF. The CDR3 nucleotides are TGCGCCAGCAGCACCGGGACAGGGGCCGGAGCAGAGACCCAGTACTTC. The chain couples TRBV5-1 to TRBJ2-5; 10 positions match TRBD1. V shed 4 bases, J shed 4 bases, and the junction held 10 bases outside the gene matches. Germline assignment: CDR1 SGHRS and CDR2 YFSETQ. The CDR3 totals 16 residues.